The present entry profiles one T cell receptor beta chain with its context. Antigen: not known. Repeated repertoire sampling spanned the course of chemoradiotherapy. The data were obtained in a study of chemoradiotherapy in HPV16-positive cancers. About the study: Candidate HPV-specific clones and shared TCR motifs came from a couple of HPV16-positive patients. Study outcomes and limitations: Better recurrence-free survival went with HPV-responsive T-cell expansion in HPV16-positive patients. Candidate HPV-specific clones and E7-related TCR motifs grew in tumor during treatment.

V was shortened by 1 base and J by 0 bases, with 6 bases between the two germline ends. Germline V CDR1 and CDR2: SNHLY, FYNNEI. The CDR3 length is 14 residues. Produced via immunoSEQ multiplex PCR; TCRdb's table is partial and in-frame only. The table has approximately 35,000 clones, approximately 90% seen once. This rearrangement joins TRBV2 to TRBJ1-1; possible D gene TRBD1, 5 bases. The input for sequencing was blood, taken from a patient who underwent chemoradiotherapy. The sequence was obtained from a human donor with HPV-associated anogenital cancer. CDR3 residues: CASSEVRVNTEAFF. The CDR3, as DNA: TGTGCCAGCAGTGAAGTCAGGGTGAACACTGAAGCTTTCTTT.